A selection of T cell receptor beta chains follows, all from one sample in a study of PD-1 blockade in classical Hodgkin lymphoma. Libraries were prepared by immunoSEQ multiplex PCR; TCRdb keeps only in-frame clonotypes and omits some of them. The repertoire has about 93,000 clones, roughly 76% of them found once; the top ten carry under 20%. The specimen was peripheral blood mononuclear cells (PBMCs), collected before the second cycle of nivolumab. Receptors were obtained from a human donor with classical Hodgkin lymphoma. The CDR3 runs from the conserved cysteine through the conserved F or W. A D gene is named only where the DNA matches it firmly. Only some rows state a clone size, as once, few, many or a class for expanded clones.

clone size	J gene	V gene	CDR3 length	D gene	CDR3 DNA	CDR3 protein
-	TRBJ2-4	TRBV5-1	16	TRBD2	TGCGCCAGCAGCCCGACCCAGCGGGGGAGGCAAAACATTCAGTACTTC	CASSPTQRGRQNIQYF
-	TRBJ2-5	TRBV7-9	15	-	TGTGCCAGCAGCTTGGGTCTATCGGAAAGGGAGACCCAGTACTTC	CASSLGLSERETQYF
once	TRBJ2-4	TRBV18	18	-	TGTGCCAGCTCACCACCAGGGTTGGACTTCTTAGCCAAAAACATTCAGTACTTC	CASSPPGLDFLAKNIQYF
-	TRBJ2-2	TRBV7-9	15	-	TGTGCCAGCAGCCCCGTCGGTAGGAACACCGGGGAGCTGTTTTTT	CASSPVGRNTGELFF
-	TRBJ2-7	TRBV10-3	15	TRBD2	TGTGCCATCAGTGTACTGGTTAGCGGGAGGGGCGAGCAGTACTTC	CAISVLVSGRGEQYF
-	TRBJ2-3	TRBV4-3	16	TRBD2	TGCGCCAGCAGCCAAGGCCCAGCGGGAGTCCAAGGTACGCAGTATTTT	CASSQGPAGVQGTQYF
-	TRBJ2-2	TRBV9	15	-	TGTGCCAGCAGCGTTAAGACTGGGGAAGGTGGGGAGCTGTTTTTT	CASSVKTGEGGELFF
-	TRBJ2-7	TRBV11-2	15	TRBD2	TGTGCCAGCAGCTTAGATCGGGGGGGCGGCTACGAGCAGTACTTC	CASSLDRGGGYEQYF
-	TRBJ2-1	TRBV9	16	TRBD2	TGTGCCAGCAGCACCACTAGCGTAAGCTCCTACAATGAGCAGTTCTTC	CASSTTSVSSYNEQFF
-	TRBJ1-3	TRBV4-3	14	-	TGCGCCAGCAGCCAAGGACAGGCTGGAAACACCATATATTTT	CASSQGQAGNTIYF
-	TRBJ2-3	TRBV28	16	TRBD1	TGTGCCAGCAGTTTAGCCGGGACAGGAGTCACAGATACGCAGTATTTT	CASSLAGTGVTDTQYF
-	TRBJ2-7	TRBV10-3	12	-	TGTGCCATCAGCCGACAGGACTACGAGCAGTACTTC	CAISRQDYEQYF